Presented here are 2 T cell receptor beta chains from one specimen sequenced in a study of beta chain features in type 1 diabetes. Every bit of the isolated RNA underwent reverse transcription, so sequencing read expressed TCRB transcripts. Measured with immunoSEQ multiplex PCR; TCRdb has only the in-frame clones, and not every one. The sample consists of fewer than 400,000 clones, roughly 8% of them appearing once. Specimen: central memory CD4+ T cells from blood. These receptors were collected from a woman aged 18-29 years in good health.

The chain joins TRBV6-6 to TRBJ2-2, with 10 positions matching TRBD2. The CDR3 extends over 16 amino acids. V lost 10 bases and J lost 0; bases outside the gene matches: 8. Germline V gene sequence: CDR1 MNHNY, CDR2 SVGAGI (reference sequence). The CDR3 loop is CAISQAGGPNTGELFF. The CDR3 DNA is TGTGCCATCAGCCAAGCGGGAGGGCCGAACACCGGGGAGCTGTTTTTT.

This clone was recorded a few times. J is TRBJ2-7 and V is TRBV7-2; D remains unclear. Per germline, CDR1 SGHTA and CDR2 FQGNSA. This CDR3 spans 14 amino acids. V dropped 7 bases and J dropped 2 bases, with 15 bases sitting between them. The CDR3 here is CASTTSTTAYEQYF. CDR3 sequence (DNA): TGTGCCAGCACCACATCGACCACCGCCTACGAGCAGTACTTC. Full variable domain (missing parts from reference TRBV7-2 and TRBJ2-7): GAGVSQSPSNKVTEKGKDVELRCDPISGHTALYWYRQSLGQGLEFLIYFQGNSAPDKSGLPSDRFSAERTGGSVSTLTIQRTQQEDSAVYLCASTTSTTAYEQYFGPGTRLTVT.